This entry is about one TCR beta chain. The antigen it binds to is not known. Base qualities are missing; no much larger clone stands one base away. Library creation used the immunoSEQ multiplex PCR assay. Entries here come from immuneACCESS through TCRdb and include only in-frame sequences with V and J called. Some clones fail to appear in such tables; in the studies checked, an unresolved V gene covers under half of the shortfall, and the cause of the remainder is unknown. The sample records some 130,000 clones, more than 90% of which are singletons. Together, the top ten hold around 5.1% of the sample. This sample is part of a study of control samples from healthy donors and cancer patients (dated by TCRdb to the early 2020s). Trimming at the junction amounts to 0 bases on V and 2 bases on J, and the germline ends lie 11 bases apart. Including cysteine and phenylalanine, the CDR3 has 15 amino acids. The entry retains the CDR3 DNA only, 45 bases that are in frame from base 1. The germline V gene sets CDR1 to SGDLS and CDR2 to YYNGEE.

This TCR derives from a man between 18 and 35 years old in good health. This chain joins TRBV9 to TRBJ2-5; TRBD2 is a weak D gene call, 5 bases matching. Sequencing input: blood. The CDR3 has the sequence CASSVAGNPQETQYF. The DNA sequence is TGTGCCAGCAGCGTAGCGGGGAACCCACAAGAGACCCAGTACTTC.